These 31 T cell receptor beta chains came from one sample sequenced in a study of blood T cells in healthy people across ages (dated by TCRdb to about 2015). The library was obtained by 5' RACE. The run used an Illumina HiSeq 2500. A second about 7 to 12 cycle PCR used a sample-barcoded 5' primer and a J-beta primer mix. TCRdb applied fastp at Q25 and MiXCR to the public reads, then kept only in-frame beta chains. CDR3 protein duplicates are merged, each entry listing the most common genes and DNA. This sample holds 850,000 or so distinct CDR3 sequences; 29% were observed only once. Approximately 15% of the sample comes from the top ten. Sample: blood. These receptors were obtained from a woman of 80 years or more in good health.

In its sample, this clonotype was seen many times. The V call is TRBV7-2, the J call TRBJ2-3; TRBD2 is a possible D gene (6 bases). V lost 1 base and J 3 bases, leaving 14 bases between the germline ends. This CDR3 spans 16 amino acids. Germline V CDR1 and CDR2: SGHTA, FQGNSA. The CDR3: CASSLDRAGRTDTQYF. CDR3 coding DNA: TGTGCCAGCAGCTTAGATCGGGCGGGGAGGACAGATACGCAGTATTTT.

In regard to this clonotype: A read error may account for a junction end that differs from germline. The chain couples TRBV9 to TRBJ2-1; D is undetermined. The germline gives CDR1 SGDLS, CDR2 YYNGEE. The CDR3 sequence is 13 residues long. The CDR3 DNA is TGTACCAGCAGCGTAGGGCAGTGCAATGAGCAGTTCTTC. As protein: CTSSVGQCNEQFF.

This clonotype appeared many times. V gene TRBV6-6 combines with J gene TRBJ2-1, with 9 bases fitting TRBD2. Germline CDR1 is MNHNY and CDR2 is SVGAGI (reference sequence). J lost 7 bases, V lost 6 bases, and 7 bases had no gene match. The CDR3 spans 14 residues. The CDR3 loop reads CASRGRGGINEQFF. CDR3 nucleotide sequence: TGTGCCAGCAGAGGGCGGGGGGGTATTAATGAGCAGTTCTTC.

The chain couples TRBV11-2 to TRBJ2-2, with 7 bases fitting TRBD1. The CDR3 covers 17 residues. Germline V gives CDR1 SGHAT, CDR2 FQNNGV. V was pared by 3 bases and J by 4 bases, with 11 bases of the junction left unmatched. The CDR3 nucleotides read TGTGCCAGCAGCTTCAGGAATAGGGACAGAACCACCGGGGAGCTGTTTTTT. Encoded protein: CASSFRNRDRTTGELFF.

In its sample, this clonotype was seen a few times. The chain has TRBV7-6 and TRBJ2-5; 8 bases are a match to TRBD1. This CDR3 comprises 14 residues. The V and J ends lost 1 base and 11 bases, in that order; junction bases with no gene match: 9. From germline, CDR1 is SGHVS and CDR2 FNYEAQ. DNA of the CDR3: TGTGCCAGCAGCTTAGGGGACAGGTACAATGAGCAGTACTTC. It translates to CASSLGDRYNEQYF.

This clonotype was detected a few times. A much larger clone sits a single nucleotide away, making a read error possible. The CDR3 sequence is CASGRTYSTDTQYF. In nucleotides, the CDR3 is TGCGCCAGCGGACGAACGTACTCCACAGATACGCAGTATTTT. The rearrangement uses TRBV5-1 and TRBJ2-3; D call uncertain. The CDR3 totals 14 residues. Germline V gene sequence: CDR1 SGHRS, CDR2 YFSETQ. V lost 7 bases and J lost 2, with 14 bases in between.

This clonotype was detected ten times or more. The V and J genes are TRBV24-1 and TRBJ2-3; 10 positions match TRBD2. The length of the CDR3 is 16 residues. The V gene's germline CDR1 is KGHDR and CDR2 SFDVKD. J lost 1 base, V lost 3 bases, and 3 bases had no gene match. CDR3 sequence reads: CATSDASGGGTDTQYF. CDR3 nucleotides: TGTGCCACCAGTGATGCTAGCGGGGGCGGCACAGATACGCAGTATTTT.

This clonotype has ten or more counts. This chain uses TRBV20-1 with TRBJ2-1; D is perhaps TRBD2 (6 bases). The length of the CDR3 is 16 residues. The germline CDR1 and CDR2 sequences are DFQATT and SNEGSKA (reference sequence). V shed 5 bases and J shed 0 bases, with 17 bases lying between them. The CDR3 region has the DNA TGCAGTGCTGTCGCTTTATCGGGGGACTCCTACAATGAGCAGTTCTTC. Translating gives CSAVALSGDSYNEQFF.

The V call is TRBV2, the J call TRBJ2-7; 8 bases line up with TRBD1. Germline-derived CDR1 and CDR2 are SNHLY and FYNNEI. V dropped 6 bases and J dropped 5; count of bases not matched to a gene: 12. The CDR3 totals 15 residues. CDR3 residues: CASRDTGTGGNEQYF. CDR3 bases: TGTGCCAGCAGGGATACAGGCACAGGGGGGAACGAGCAGTACTTC. The full variable domain, its missing parts supplied by reference TRBV2 and TRBJ2-7, is EPEVTQTPSHQVTQMGQEVILRCVPISNHLYFYWYRQILGQKVEFLVSFYNNEISEKSEIFDDQFSVERPDGSNFTLKIRSTKLEDSAMYFCASRDTGTGGNEQYFGPGTRLTVT.

V is TRBV7-9 and J is TRBJ1-6, with 7 nucleotides matching TRBD1. V lost 7 bases and J lost 10; bases outside the gene matches: 10. This CDR3 is built from 14 residues. CDR1 is SEHNR and CDR2 is FQNEAQ in the germline V gene (reference sequence). CDR3 sequence (DNA): TGTGCCAGCACGCAAACAGGGGAGAGATCACCCCTCCACTTT. Translating gives CASTQTGERSPLHF.

This clonotype was counted at least ten times. The chain has TRBV29-1 and TRBJ1-2; TRBD1 agrees at 9 bases. Looked up from germline, CDR1 is SQVTM and CDR2 is ANQGSEA. The V and J ends lost 3 bases and 9 bases, in that order; junction bases with no gene match: 8. The CDR3 is 13 amino acids. The CDR3 loop is CSVDPGQGFRYTF. The CDR3 DNA sequence: TGCAGCGTTGATCCGGGACAGGGTTTTCGCTACACCTTC.

A word on this clonotype: With a much larger clone just one base away, this may be a read error. The chain has TRBV2 and TRBJ2-5, with 8 bases aligning to TRBD1. CDR1 is SNHLY and CDR2 is FYNNEI in the germline V gene. The length of the CDR3 is 17 residues. V lost 7 bases and J lost 3; bases outside the gene matches: 16. The CDR3, as DNA: TGTGCCAGCAAGTCGCGGAACCGTAGGACAGGGAAAGAGACCCAGTACTTC. This encodes CASKSRNRRTGKETQYF.

This clonotype has only a few counts. The rearrangement uses TRBV6-1 and TRBJ1-1, with 9 bases matching TRBD1. The CDR3 has 14 residues. The trim removed 4 bases at V and 10 bases at J, leaving 10 bases unmatched. Germline V lookup: CDR1 MNHNS, CDR2 SASEGT. The CDR3 sequence is CASSARQGDGVAFF. DNA of the CDR3: TGTGCCAGCAGTGCTCGACAGGGGGACGGGGTAGCTTTCTTT.

The sample holds a few counts of this clonotype. This sequence joins TRBV3-1 and TRBJ2-5, with D possibly matching TRBD2 (5 bases). CDR1 LGHDT and CDR2 YNNKEL come from the germline V gene (reference sequence). This CDR3 is 16 amino acids long. The ends were cut back, 1 base at V and 5 bases at J, with 17 bases in the middle. CDR3 coding DNA: TGTGCCAGCAGCCAAGGCGGGTCGGCCCGTCGGGAGACCCAGTACTTC. Amino acid sequence: CASSQGGSARRETQYF.

This clonotype was seen at least ten times. CDR3 region: CASSPGPNQETQYF. In DNA form, the CDR3 reads TGTGCCAGCAGCCCGGGACCGAATCAAGAGACCCAGTACTTC. The rearrangement uses TRBV7-9 and TRBJ2-5; D is perhaps TRBD1 or TRBD2 (5 bases each). The germline V gene encodes CDR1 SEHNR and CDR2 FQNEAQ (reference sequence). This CDR3 is 14 amino acids long. Trimming shortened V by 5 bases and J by 2 bases, and 12 bases separated the two germline ends. The whole variable domain, filled in from reference TRBV7-9 and TRBJ2-5, reads DTGVSQNPRHKITKRGQNVTFRCDPISEHNRLYWYRQTLGQGPEFLTYFQNEAQLEKSRLLSDRFSAERPKGSFSTLEIQRTEQGDSAMYLCASSPGPNQETQYFGPGTRLLVL.

Ten or more counts support this clonotype. The chain carries TRBV5-4 and TRBJ2-1; either TRBD1 or TRBD2 may fit D (6 bases each). V lost 2 bases, J lost 8 bases, and 11 bases lay in between. Per the germline V gene, CDR1 is SGHNT and CDR2 is YYREEE (reference sequence). The CDR3 is made up of 13 amino acids. The CDR3 is CASSFPGGHEQFF. The CDR3 DNA is TGTGCCAGCAGCTTTCCCGGGGGCCATGAGCAGTTCTTC. Complete variable domain (other parts from reference TRBV5-4 and TRBJ2-1): ETGVTQSPTHLIKTRGQQVTLRCSSQSGHNTVSWYQQALGQGPQFIFQYYREEENGRGNFPPRFSGLQFPNYSSELNVNALELDDSALYLCASSFPGGHEQFFGPGTRLTVL.

This clonotype showed up just a few times. The CDR3 loop reads CATTTGRTDTQYF. In nucleotides, the CDR3 is TGTGCCACCACCACAGGGCGCACAGATACGCAGTATTTT. This chain joins TRBV24-1 and TRBJ2-3; weak D call: TRBD1 (6 bases). This CDR3 region has 13 residues. Trimming pared 8 bases from V and 1 base from J, leaving 9 bases between. CDR1 is KGHDR, CDR2 SFDVKD, per germline.

This clonotype was seen repeatedly, ten times or more. The chain couples TRBV29-1 to TRBJ1-2; a possible D gene is TRBD1 (5 bases). V lost 6 bases, J lost 1 base, and 12 bases lay in between. This CDR3 comprises 13 residues. Germline CDR1 SQVTM, CDR2 ANQGSEA. CDR3 region: CSVRDGRNYGYTF. CDR3 nucleotide sequence: TGCAGCGTCAGGGACGGCCGTAACTATGGCTACACCTTC.

Turning to this clonotype: A junction boundary mismatches the germline segment, possibly from a read error. The CDR3 DNA sequence: TGTGCCAGCAGCCAGGGGGGATATAGCAATCAGCCCCGGCATTTT. This codes for CASSQGGYSNQPRHF. The chain links TRBV3-1 to TRBJ1-5; perhaps TRBD1 as D (5 bases). CDR1 and CDR2 (germline): LGHDT, YNNKEL (reference sequence). This CDR3 comprises 15 residues.

Worth noting for this clonotype: A much larger clone differs by one base, so this may be a read error. The DNA for the CDR3 is TGTGCCAGCAGCAGAAGCGGGGGGGCCCCCAATGAGCAGTACTTC. Amino acids: CASSRSGGAPNEQYF. V is TRBV12-3 or TRBV12-4 and J is TRBJ2-7; 10 nucleotides align to TRBD2. CDR3 length: 15 amino acids. The V gene end was trimmed by 6 bases and the J gene end by 7 bases; junction bases not matched to a gene: 12.

This chain connects TRBV6-5 to TRBJ1-3; D perhaps matches TRBD1 (5 bases). Germline V CDR1 and CDR2: MNHEY, SVGAGI. V lost 2 bases, J lost 7 bases, and 12 bases lay in between. This CDR3 spans 14 amino acids. The CDR3 DNA follows: TGTGCCAGCAGTTACGGAGGGGAGGGGAACACCATATATTTT. Translated: CASSYGGEGNTIYF.

This clonotype has a handful of counts. The genes are TRBV2 and TRBJ2-5; D remains ambiguous. CDR1 is SNHLY, CDR2 FYNNEI, per germline. This CDR3 has 11 amino acids. CDR3 coding DNA: TGTGTCCTACGCCCACAAGAGACCCAGTACTTC. Translation gives CVLRPQETQYF.

This clonotype was observed many times. This chain joins TRBV12-3 or TRBV12-4 and TRBJ2-1; either TRBD1 or TRBD2 may fit D (5 bases each). Deletions cut 2 bases from V and 8 bases from J, with 7 bases between. The CDR3 extends over 12 amino acids. The CDR3 DNA is TGTGCCAGCAGTTTACAGGGAGATGAGCAGTTCTTC. Its translation: CASSLQGDEQFF.

This clonotype was seen more than once but under ten times. The genes are TRBV11-3 and TRBJ1-2; no clear D gene. The germline V and J ends were trimmed by 4 bases and 1 base, with 10 bases remaining between them. Germline CDR1 SGHNT, CDR2 YENEEA. The CDR3 has 14 amino acids. DNA for the CDR3: TGTGCCAGCAGCTCCGCTGGTAGTAACTATGGCTACACCTTC. Translated: CASSSAGSNYGYTF.

This clonotype has a count of ten or more. This sequence joins TRBV29-1 and TRBJ1-2; 11 positions agree with TRBD1. The CDR3 is 14 amino acids. Germline CDR1 reads SQVTM; CDR2 reads ANQGSEA. V was pared by 6 bases and J by 2 bases, with 5 bases of the junction left unmatched. The CDR3 sequence is CSVDRDRGNYGYTF. CDR3 coding DNA: TGCAGCGTGGATAGGGACAGGGGGAACTATGGCTACACCTTC.

The chain couples TRBV10-3 to TRBJ2-7; D is uncertain. Trimming cost V 2 bases and J 4 bases, with 15 bases left between them. The CDR3 consists of 15 residues. The germline V gene has CDR1 ENHRY and CDR2 SYGVKD. CDR3 in amino acids: CAISESPSLMYEQYV. In DNA, the CDR3 is TGTGCCATCAGTGAGAGTCCTAGTCTTATGTACGAGCAGTACGTC.

On this clonotype: The germline gene is not matched at one end of the junction; a read error may be the cause. The V and J genes are TRBV6-2 or TRBV6-3 and TRBJ2-6, with D perhaps TRBD1 (5 bases). The germline CDR1 and CDR2 sequences are MNHEY and SVGEGT. The CDR3 runs to 16 residues. Written as DNA, the CDR3 is TGTGCCAGCGTCGGCATTGCCCCCTCTGGGGCCAACGTCCCGACTTTC. Residues: CASVGIAPSGANVPTF.

This clonotype has only a few counts. The chain employs TRBV21-1 and TRBJ1-2. TRBV21-1 is noted as a pseudogene. The CDR3 spans 13 residues. Here the CDR3 reads CASAGGSSYGYTF. CDR3 coding DNA: TGTGCCAGCGCGGGGGGAAGTAGCTATGGCTACACCTTC.

A remark on this clonotype: This may be a read error, as it is one base from a much larger clone. The chain employs TRBV20-1 and TRBJ2-3; D call uncertain. V lost 7 bases to trimming and J lost 10 bases, with 12 bases between them. The CDR3 loop spans 10 amino acids. Germline-derived CDR1 and CDR2 are DFQATT and SNEGSKA (reference sequence). CDR3: CSGVANAQYF. CDR3 bases: TGCAGTGGGGTAGCAAATGCGCAGTATTTT.

This clonotype has at least ten counts. The chain employs TRBV9 and TRBJ2-4; TRBD2 matches 7 bases. Germline values: CDR1 SGDLS, CDR2 YYNGEE. This CDR3 has 14 amino acids. With V trimmed by 0 bases and J by 6 bases, 3 bases remained unmatched. The CDR3 spells CASSVEPGGNIQYF. DNA for the CDR3: TGTGCCAGCAGCGTAGAACCGGGGGGAAACATTCAGTACTTC. Full variable domain (missing parts from reference TRBV9 and TRBJ2-4): DSGVTQTPKHLITATGQRVTLRCSPRSGDLSVYWYQQSLDQGLQFLIQYYNGEERAKGNILERFSAQQFPDLHSELNLSSLELGDSALYFCASSVEPGGNIQYFGAGTRLSVL.

This clonotype was observed many times. V and J are TRBV12-3 or TRBV12-4 and TRBJ2-1; 8 nucleotides agree with TRBD2. V trimming: 6 bases; J trimming: 6 bases; junction bases outside the gene matches: 7. CDR3 length equals 14 residues. CDR3 in amino acids: CASSPLAGGNEQFF. The DNA for the CDR3 is TGTGCCAGCAGCCCGCTAGCGGGCGGCAATGAGCAGTTCTTC.